The clone carrying this T cell receptor beta chain has just one count. What it recognizes is unknown. In germline, CDR1 is SGHTA, CDR2 FQGNSA. This CDR3 contains 15 residues. The germline V and J ends were trimmed by 6 bases and 6 bases, with 18 bases remaining between them. This sample was included in a study of T-cell reconstitution after alpha-beta-depleted transplantation in children. Overall study findings and caveats: When one year had passed after transplant, most T-cell counts and diversity came from newly produced T cells. Approximately two months post-transplant, alpha-beta T cells reportedly originated from several hundred expanded graft clones.

Unique molecular identifiers were built into the TCRbeta library. TCRdb used MiXCR to reprocess the PCR reads, holding one entry per CDR3 protein. The table records fewer than 700,000 distinct CDR3 sequences, more than 20% of them present only once. The genes are TRBV7-2 and TRBJ2-1; D gene uncertain. The clonotype comes from a boy in the first two years of life who had a stem cell transplant for acute myeloid leukemia, so the T cells may come from the graft donor. The input for sequencing was PBMCs, mostly from graft donor cells, taken 360 days after TCRalphabeta/CD19-depleted stem cell transplant. CDR3 residues: CASRLTGGVGNEQFF. The CDR3 coding sequence is TGTGCCAGCAGACTTACGGGTGGGGTTGGCAATGAGCAGTTCTTC.